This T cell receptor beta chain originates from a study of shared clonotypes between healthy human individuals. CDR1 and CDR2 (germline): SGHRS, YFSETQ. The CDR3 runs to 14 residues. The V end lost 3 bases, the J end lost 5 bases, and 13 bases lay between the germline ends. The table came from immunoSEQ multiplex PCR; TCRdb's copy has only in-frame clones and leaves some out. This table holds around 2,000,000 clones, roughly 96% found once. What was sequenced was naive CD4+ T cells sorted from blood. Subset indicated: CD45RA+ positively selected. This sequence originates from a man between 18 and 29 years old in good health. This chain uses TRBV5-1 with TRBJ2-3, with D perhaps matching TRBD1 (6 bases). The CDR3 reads CASSYGQLEDTQYF. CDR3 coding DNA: TGCGCCAGCAGCTACGGACAGCTCGAAGATACGCAGTATTTT. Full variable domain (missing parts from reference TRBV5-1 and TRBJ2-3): KAGVTQTPRYLIKTRGQQVTLSCSPISGHRSVSWYQQTPGQGLQFLFEYFSETQRNKGNFPGRFSGRQFSNSRSEMNVSTLELGDSALYLCASSYGQLEDTQYFGPGTRLTVL.